One sample yielded the 7 T cell receptor beta chains listed below, sequenced in a study of blood T cell repertoires in COVID-19 (dated by TCRdb to about 2020). Preparation of the library involved the immunoSEQ multiplex PCR assay. The table was pulled from immuneACCESS by TCRdb, which kept in-frame rearrangements only. Such tables lose some clones; where checked, under half of the loss comes from unresolved V genes, and the rest has no known cause. The sample records 540,000 or so clones, about 89% of which are singletons. Clones ranked in the top ten supply around 7.8% of the sample. Sequencing input: peripheral blood. These receptors originate from a woman aged 45-60 years with COVID-19, enrolled during active disease.

This clone was picked up one time. CDR3 sequence: CASSSKRANRDRVLDEQYF. The CDR3 DNA follows: TGTGCCAGCAGCTCCAAGAGGGCCAACCGGGACAGGGTATTGGACGAGCAGTACTTC. The V call is TRBV5-8, the J call TRBJ2-7; 9 bases align to TRBD1. This CDR3 spans 19 amino acids. With 3 bases clipped from V and 5 bases from J, the junction kept 21 bases outside the gene matches. Germline V CDR1 and CDR2: SGHTS, YDEGEE.

The chain joins TRBV3-1 (or the pseudogene TRBV3-2) to TRBJ2-1; 12 bases match TRBD2. CDR1 and CDR2 (germline): LGHDT, YNNKEL (reference sequence). After removal of 4 bases from V and 8 bases from J, the junction contained 9 bases not matched to a gene. The CDR3 consists of 16 residues. Here the CDR3 reads CASSPETSGGIYEQFF. CDR3 nucleotide sequence: TGTGCCAGCAGCCCAGAAACTAGCGGGGGGATCTATGAGCAGTTCTTC.

V is TRBV6-5 and J is TRBJ2-1, with D tentatively TRBD2 (6 bases). V lost 8 bases to trimming and J lost 5 bases, with 16 bases between them. The CDR3 is made up of 14 amino acids. Germline-derived CDR1 and CDR2 are MNHEY and SVGAGI. The CDR3 reads CASRRSGGNNEQFF. The CDR3 DNA is TGTGCCAGCCGGCGTAGCGGCGGAAACAATGAGCAGTTCTTC.

J is TRBJ2-5 and V is TRBV5-8; D is unresolved. The CDR3 loop spans 12 amino acids. The germline V gene encodes CDR1 SGHTS and CDR2 YDEGEE. V lost 1 base and J 4 bases, leaving 5 bases between the germline ends. The CDR3 coding sequence is TGTGCCAGCAGCTTGTTGGCAGAGACCCAGTACTTC. Protein: CASSLLAETQYF.

The chain joins TRBV11-2 to TRBJ2-3, with 7 nucleotides matching TRBD2. The length of the CDR3 is 14 residues. After removal of 5 bases from V and 4 bases from J, the junction contained 6 bases not matched to a gene. Per the germline V gene, CDR1 is SGHAT and CDR2 is FQNNGV. Here the CDR3 reads CASSPRLAADTQYF. CDR3 DNA: TGTGCCAGCAGCCCTAGACTAGCTGCAGATACGCAGTATTTT.

This chain links TRBV6-6 with TRBJ1-6, with D possibly being TRBD1 (6 bases). Germline V gene data show CDR1 as MNHNY and CDR2 as SVGAGI (reference sequence). The V end lost 6 bases, the J end lost 7 bases, and 16 bases lay between the germline ends. The length of the CDR3 is 15 residues. CDR3 bases: TGTGCCAGCAGGCCCGACAGGACGGGAAATTCACCCCTCCACTTT. This codes for CASRPDRTGNSPLHF.

The CDR3 DNA follows: TGTGCCAGCAGCTTTCCCCCGGACAGCTCCTACGAGCAGTACTTC. It yields the protein CASSFPPDSSYEQYF. The chain joins TRBV7-3 to TRBJ2-7, with D perhaps matching TRBD1 (6 bases). CDR1 and CDR2 from the germline V gene are SGHTA and FQGTGA. The CDR3 contains 15 residues. V lost 3 bases and J lost 0, with 12 bases in between.